This T cell receptor beta chain comes out of a study of blood T cells in healthy people across ages. Study at large: In model experiments, template switching was able to capture about one barcoded beta molecule for every two T cells that were present.

Then a second PCR, running roughly 7 to 11 cycles, was carried out with a sample-barcoded 5' primer and a J-beta primer mix. One entry per CDR3 protein, called by TCRdb with MiXCR from the 5' RACE reads. The sample consists of about 720,000 distinct CDR3 sequences, about a fifth of them appearing once. Remarks on this clonotype: Its antigen remains unidentified.

General study findings and limits: PBMCs that were unsorted prevented a conclusive naive versus antigen-experienced comparison.

The CDR3 is 14 amino acids. V was shortened by 2 bases and J by 2 bases, with 9 bases between the two germline ends. The sequenced material came from blood. The genes are TRBV12-3 or TRBV12-4 and TRBJ1-1; D call uncertain. The origin of this receptor is a man aged 65 to 79 in good health. CDR3: CASSLQVFNTEAFF. The CDR3 region has the DNA TGTGCCAGCAGTTTACAGGTATTCAACACTGAAGCTTTCTTT.